A single T cell receptor (beta chain) is shown here with its context. The target antigen is unknown. Germline V lookup: CDR1 LNHDA, CDR2 SQIVND (reference sequence). CDR3 size: 15 residues. The V end was cut by 7 bases, the J end by 3 bases, with 18 bases between. The sample is drawn from a study of cytomegalovirus exposure and HLA in healthy donors. Primers for the PCR totalled 60 Vbeta and 13 Jbeta. The repertoire was sequenced with immunoSEQ multiplex PCR; TCRdb's copy has only in-frame clones and lacks some. This sample's table has over 100,000 clones. Study-level results: A list of about 160 TCR beta chains associated with cytomegalovirus was given. Reports showed the classifier diagnosing cytomegalovirus status with high specificity and sensitivity.

V gene TRBV19 combines with J gene TRBJ2-5; the D gene is possibly TRBD1 (6 bases). The source is a woman aged 40 to 50 in good health and CMV-seropositive. Sequencing was performed on PBMCs. CDR3 protein: CASTTPGQGKETQYF. CDR3 bases: TGTGCCAGTACCACGCCGGGACAAGGTAAAGAGACCCAGTACTTC. The whole variable domain, remainder taken from reference TRBV19 and TRBJ2-5, is DGGITQSPKYLFRKEGQNVTLSCEQNLNHDAMYWYRQDPGQGLRLIYYSQIVNDFQKGDIAEGYSVSREKKESFPLTVTSAQKNPTAFYLCASTTPGQGKETQYFGPGTRLLVL.